A single sample gave rise to the 7 T cell receptor beta chains below, sequenced in a study of CD8+ T cells in alopecia areata. After isolation, RNA underwent reverse transcription to generate cDNA as the sequencing template. Some clones are missing from TCRdb's copy, which holds only in-frame ones; the method was immunoSEQ multiplex PCR. The table records about 190,000 clones, 55% to 70% of them present only once. This sample's treatment: oral pan-JAK inhibitor, 5-10 mg twice daily. This specimen consisted of CD4+ T cells sorted from blood, obtained at week 4, from a patient treated with tofacitinib. The receptors derive from a human donor with alopecia areata.

V usage is TRBV30 and J usage is TRBJ2-4; D not resolved. V lost 3 bases, J lost 0 bases, and 12 bases lay in between. Germline CDR1 GTSNPN, CDR2 SVGIG (reference sequence). This CDR3 comprises 15 residues. CDR3 sequence: CAWRAQSLAKNIQYF. In DNA form, the CDR3 reads TGTGCCTGGAGGGCGCAGAGCTTAGCCAAAAACATTCAGTACTTC.

This clone was seen a handful of times. The V gene is TRBV29-1, the J gene TRBJ1-1, with 8 bases fitting TRBD1. With V trimmed by 3 bases and J by 5 bases, 8 bases remained unmatched. This CDR3 comprises 14 residues. Germline CDR1 is SQVTM and CDR2 is ANQGSEA. CDR3 coding DNA: TGCAGCGTTGATGTGACAGGGGTAGGAACTGAAGCTTTCTTT. Protein: CSVDVTGVGTEAFF.

The V call is TRBV30, the J call TRBJ2-4, with no clear D. V lost 0 bases and J 1 base, leaving 10 bases between the germline ends. The CDR3 runs 15 residues. The germline V gene has CDR1 GTSNPN and CDR2 SVGIG (reference sequence). CDR3 residues: CAWSVRSSAKNIQYF. The CDR3 DNA sequence: TGTGCCTGGAGTGTACGTTCCTCCGCCAAAAACATTCAGTACTTC. The whole variable domain, remainder taken from reference TRBV30 and TRBJ2-4, is SQTIHQWPATLVQPVGSPLSLECTVEGTSNPNLYWYRQAAGRGLQLLFYSVGIGQISSEVPQNLSASRPQDRQFILSSKKLLLSDSGFYLCAWSVRSSAKNIQYFGAGTRLSVL.

The V and J genes are TRBV4-3 and TRBJ2-1; D is undetermined. Germline CDR1 LGHNA, CDR2 YSLEER. The ends were cut back, 1 base at V and 0 bases at J, with 7 bases in the middle. This CDR3 contains 15 residues. The CDR3 DNA reads TGCGCCAGCAGCCAAGGGTGGGACTCCTACAATGAGCAGTTCTTC. This codes for CASSQGWDSYNEQFF.

The chain combines TRBV25-1 with TRBJ1-2; D remains unclear. The CDR3 has 13 amino acids. V was pared by 4 bases and J by 7 bases, with 13 bases between. Per germline, CDR1 MGHDK and CDR2 SYGVNS. The CDR3 is CASSGRVDPGYTF. For the CDR3, the DNA is TGTGCCAGCAGTGGGAGAGTGGATCCTGGCTACACCTTC.

The V gene is TRBV6-6, the J gene TRBJ1-5; D gene uncertain. Germline V lookup: CDR1 MNHNY, CDR2 SVGAGI (reference sequence). The CDR3 has 12 amino acids. V shed 10 bases and J shed 4 bases, with 11 bases lying between them. The CDR3 region has the DNA TGTGCCATAGGAAGGGCAAATCAGCCCCAGCATTTT. Translated: CAIGRANQPQHF.

The rearrangement uses TRBV29-1 and TRBJ2-2; D perhaps matches TRBD2 (5 bases). CDR1 and CDR2 (germline): SQVTM, ANQGSEA. V was trimmed by 5 bases and J by 4 bases, leaving 11 bases between them. The length of the CDR3 is 13 residues. The chain's CDR3 is CSVLSGGTGELFF. CDR3 DNA: TGCAGCGTTCTAAGCGGAGGCACCGGGGAGCTGTTTTTT.